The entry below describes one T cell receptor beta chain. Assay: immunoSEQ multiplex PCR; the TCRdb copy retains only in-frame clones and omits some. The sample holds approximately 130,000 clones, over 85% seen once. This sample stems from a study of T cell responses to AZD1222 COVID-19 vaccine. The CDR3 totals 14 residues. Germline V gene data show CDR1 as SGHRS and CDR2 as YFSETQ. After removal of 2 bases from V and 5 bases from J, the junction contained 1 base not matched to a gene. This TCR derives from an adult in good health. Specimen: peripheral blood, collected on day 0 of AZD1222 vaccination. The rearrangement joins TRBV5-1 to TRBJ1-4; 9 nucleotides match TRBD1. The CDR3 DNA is TGCGCCAGCAGCTTACAGGGGGCAAATGAAAAACTGTTTTTT. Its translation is CASSLQGANEKLFF.